The 20 T cell receptor delta chains below all came from one sample that was sequenced in a study of gamma-delta T cells after stem cell transplantation. TCRdb reanalyzed the RT-PCR reads using CATT. This sample yields 15,000 to 18,000 delta-chain clones, of which about 9.8% are seen a single time; approximately 62% belongs to the top ten. Sample: gamma-delta T cells. The receptors come from a human donor. It is not recorded whose cells these are; they may come from a transplant donor.

This clone has only a few counts. A read error is the likely source, as a far larger clone sits one nucleotide away. Distinct nucleotide sequences in the sample also encode this CDR3. The gene calls are TRDV2 and TRDJ1; TRDD3 matches at 7 bases. This CDR3 comprises 20 residues. In germline, CDR1 is GEAIGNYY, CDR2 EKD. As DNA, the CDR3 is TGTGCCTGTGACACCGTTGGACTGGGGACACAAACAGTTAACACCGATAAGCTCATCTTT. It is translated as CACDTVGLGTQTVNTDKLIF.

This clone has more than one count but fewer than ten. A junction end diverges from the germline sequence, so it may reflect a read error. The V call is TRDV1, the J call TRDJ1; TRDD3 aligns across 11 bases. Germline V gene lookup returns CDR1 TSWWSYY and CDR2 QGS. The CDR3 runs 22 residues. CDR3 in amino acids: CAIGATTRWGIRHFLYTDKLIF. DNA of the CDR3: TGTGCTATTGGGGCTACTACTAGGTGGGGGATACGACACTTTTTGTACACCGATAAACTCATCTTT.

The gene calls are TRDV1 and TRDJ1; unclear D gene. This CDR3 is 18 amino acids long. Between the trimmed V and J ends, which lost 2 bases and 3 bases, there was a span of 22 bases. The germline CDR1 and CDR2 sequences are TSWWSYY and QGS. The CDR3 DNA reads TGTGCTCTTGGGGAAGGTGGATGGGAGCCTTGCGCGGCCGATAAACTCATCTTT. Its protein product is CALGEGGWEPCAADKLIF.

Comment on this clone: This is likely an artifact of a read error, given a far larger clone one base away. Other DNA sequences within the sample encode an identical CDR3. This rearrangement joins TRDV2 to TRDJ3; 9 bases match TRDD3. Germline assignment: CDR1 GEAIGNYY and CDR2 EKD. CDR3 length: 17 amino acids. J lost 4 bases, V lost 4 bases, and 7 bases had no gene match. Written as DNA, the CDR3 is TGTGCCTGTGATACTGCTGGGGGATTGTGGGACACCCGACAGATGTTTTTC. Its translation: CACDTAGGLWDTRQMFF.

This clone was seen a single time. The junction departs from the called germline gene at one end, perhaps through a read error. The rearrangement joins TRDV3 to TRDJ1; TRDD3 is a possible D gene (6 bases). This CDR3 has 19 amino acids. Germline values: CDR1 TVYSNPD, CDR2 GDNSRS (reference sequence). The CDR3 is CSVCSSKRQGDPYTDKLIF. In nucleotides, the CDR3 is TGCTCGGTCTGTTCCAGTAAACGACAGGGGGACCCGTACACCGATAAACTCATCTTT.

With regard to this clone: The TCRdb protein, from a much larger clone, departs from this DNA's translation at residue 9, likely by read error; the protein shown derives from the DNA. This sequence joins TRDV2 and TRDJ3; 12 positions match TRDD3. CDR1 GEAIGNYY and CDR2 EKD come from the germline V gene. The length of the CDR3 is 25 residues. With 0 bases clipped from V and 1 base from J, the junction kept 21 bases outside the gene matches. The CDR3 region has the DNA TGTGCCTGTGACACCGTCGGGAGTATACGACTGGGGGATACCCTAGGGTCCTGGGACACCCGACAGATGTTTTTC. Translated, it gives CACDTVGSIRLGDTLGSWDTRQMFF.

In its sample, this clone was seen a few times. TCRdb's protein for this DNA is that of a much larger clone and differs from the translation at residue 11, likely a read error; the protein shown is the DNA translation. J is TRDJ1 and V is TRDV2; D is unclear. V was shortened by 0 bases and J by 4 bases, with 17 bases between the two germline ends. The CDR3 totals 16 residues. CDR1 is GEAIGNYY, CDR2 EKD, per germline. The CDR3 sequence: CACDTVTRQGIDKLIF. CDR3 DNA: TGTGCCTGTGACACCGTGACCCGGCAGGGTATCGATAAACTCATCTTT.

A word on this clone: TCRdb attributes to this sequence the protein of a much larger clone, which differs from the DNA translation at residues 4 and 7; a read error is likely, and the protein displayed is translated from the DNA. The genes are TRDV3 and TRDJ1; D tentatively reads TRDD2 or TRDD3 (6 bases each). This CDR3 spans 14 amino acids. The V end lost 5 bases, the J end lost 5 bases, and 21 bases lay between the germline ends. Germline CDR1 and CDR2: TVYSNPD and GDNSRS (reference sequence). The CDR3 DNA is TGTGCCCTCTGCTCCTACGTCCTGGGGGATAAACTCATCTTT. It specifies CALCSYVLGDKLIF.

This clone was seen repeatedly, ten times or more. This chain links TRDV2 with TRDJ1; D assignment may be TRDD2 or TRDD3 (6 bases each). CDR3 length: 16 amino acids. Germline V gives CDR1 GEAIGNYY, CDR2 EKD. The V and J ends lost 5 bases and 5 bases respectively, with 23 bases between them. As DNA, the CDR3 is TGTGCCTGTGCCCTCTCCTCCTACGACCTGGGGGATAAACTCATCTTT. Protein product: CACALSSYDLGDKLIF.

This clone was observed many times. This likely traces to a read error, being one base from a far larger clone. Other DNA sequences in this specimen translate into the identical CDR3. V usage is TRDV2 and J usage is TRDJ1, with 13 positions matching TRDD3. Germline-derived CDR1 and CDR2 are GEAIGNYY and EKD. The CDR3 has 18 residues. J lost 2 bases, V lost 0 bases, and 8 bases had no gene match. Here the CDR3 reads CACDTLKLLGDTTDKLIF. The CDR3 nucleotides are TGTGCCTGTGACACCCTAAAGTTACTGGGGGATACGACCGATAAACTCATCTTT.

Details on this clone: Just one base apart from a much larger clone, this may be a read error. The chain carries TRDV2 and TRDJ1; tentative D call: TRDD3 (6 bases). This CDR3 is built from 12 residues. Germline CDR1 and CDR2: GEAIGNYY and EKD. In nucleotides, the CDR3 is TGTGCCTTTGACACTCTGGGGGATAAACTCATCTTT. Protein sequence: CAFDTLGDKLIF.

This clone showed up just a few times. The protein TCRdb gives is from a much larger clone and does not agree with this DNA's translation at residues 8, 9 and 14, likely a read error; the protein shown here comes from the DNA. V is TRDV2 and J is TRDJ1; possible D gene TRDD3, 6 bases. Looked up from germline, CDR1 is GEAIGNYY and CDR2 is EKD. CDR3 length equals 18 residues. CDR3: CACDIVGAPRSYTEKLIF. The CDR3 DNA is TGTGCCTGTGACATAGTGGGGGCTCCGCGATCTTACACCGAGAAACTCATCTTT.

Remarks on this clone: A much larger clone differs from this one at a single base, so this may be a read error. The chain is built from TRDV2 and TRDJ3, with no clear D. Trimming removed 0 bases from V and 2 bases from J, with 13 bases in between. The CDR3 covers 18 residues. Germline CDR1 reads GEAIGNYY; CDR2 reads EKD. The DNA for the CDR3 is TGTGCCTGTGACACCGTCGAGGGTAGCCCCTGGGACACCCGACAGATGTTTTTC. Translated, it gives CACDTVEGSPWDTRQMFF.

By its share, this clone is medium-sized. The chain employs TRDV1 and TRDJ1, with D perhaps assigned TRDD2 or TRDD3 (5 bases each). CDR1 and CDR2 (germline): TSWWSYY, QGS. V dropped 5 bases and J dropped 6 bases, with 28 bases sitting between them. The CDR3 spans 18 residues. The DNA of the CDR3 is TGTGCTCTTGGGACTTGTTTTTCTGTTCCTTACTGGCTCTATAAACTCATCTTT. Amino acids: CALGTCFSVPYWLYKLIF.

This clone has a handful of counts. This likely came from a read error, as a far larger clone is one base away. The sample has other DNA sequences that encode this CDR3 too. The rearrangement uses TRDV2 and TRDJ1; the D gene is possibly TRDD3 (6 bases). V dropped 0 bases and J dropped 5 bases, with 15 bases sitting between them. Germline V gives CDR1 GEAIGNYY, CDR2 EKD. This CDR3 is 15 amino acids long. The CDR3 region is CACDTLGTWSDKLIF. The CDR3 DNA follows: TGTGCCTGTGACACCCTGGGGACGTGGAGTGATAAACTCATCTTT.

This clone has ten or more counts. This DNA's translation differs at residue 12 from TCRdb's protein, which comes from a much larger clone; a read error is likely, and the protein shown is translated from the DNA. This chain joins TRDV2 and TRDJ1; D perhaps matches TRDD3 (5 bases). V lost 0 bases and J 3 bases, leaving 22 bases between the germline ends. The germline V gene encodes CDR1 GEAIGNYY and CDR2 EKD. The length of the CDR3 is 18 residues. The CDR3 coding sequence is TGTGCCTGTGACACCGTGGGGACTTCATCGCAGATCGCCGATAAACTCATCTTT. It encodes CACDTVGTSSQIADKLIF.

To note about this clone: Translating this DNA gives a protein that differs at residue 12 from the TCRdb one, which belongs to a much larger clone; a read error is likely, and the protein shown is this translation. The rearrangement links TRDV2 to TRDJ1; 10 bases are shared with TRDD3. Per germline, CDR1 GEAIGNYY and CDR2 EKD. CDR3 length: 19 residues. V trimming: 0 bases; J trimming: 1 base; junction bases outside the gene matches: 13. CDR3 region: CACDTVRVLGDGGTDKLIF. CDR3 nucleotide sequence: TGTGCCTGTGACACCGTCCGCGTACTGGGGGATGGAGGCACCGATAAACTCATCTTT.

The genes are TRDV2 and TRDJ1; possible D gene TRDD2, 6 bases. Trimming took 1 base from V and 10 from J, leaving 36 bases between them. From germline, CDR1 is GEAIGNYY and CDR2 EKD. The CDR3 sequence is 20 residues long. The CDR3 nucleotides read TGTGCCTGTGACACTCTCCTACGGGCCACTTTTCCCACTAACACCGATCCACTCATCTTT. Translating gives CACDTLLRATFPTNTDPLIF.

This clone was counted many times. A much larger clone differs by one base, so this may be a read error. This rearrangement joins TRDV2 to TRDJ1; 10 positions match TRDD3. The CDR3 is 18 amino acids. Germline trimming cut 0 bases from V and 2 bases from J; bases unmatched to any gene: 11. Per germline, CDR1 GEAIGNYY and CDR2 EKD. This CDR3 reads CACDTKKLRGDTTDKLIF. CDR3 nucleotide sequence: TGTGCCTGTGACACCAAAAAATTAAGGGGGGATACGACCGATAAACTCATCTTT.

As to this clone: The protein TCRdb gives is from a much larger clone and does not agree with this DNA's translation at residue 6, likely a read error; the protein shown here comes from the DNA. The CDR3 sequence is CACDTVMTNSWDTRQMFF. CDR3 DNA: TGTGCCTGTGACACCGTGATGACGAACTCCTGGGACACCCGACAGATGTTTTTC. V is TRDV2 and J is TRDJ3; no reliable D call. This CDR3 contains 18 residues. Trimming took 0 bases from V and 0 from J, leaving 11 bases between them. Germline CDR1 is GEAIGNYY and CDR2 is EKD.